This T cell receptor beta chain originates from a study of OX40 agonist ivuxolimab in advanced cancers. Study overall: Enrollees could have had prior anti-PD-1, anti-PD-L1 or anti-CTLA-4 therapy, which more than 30% had received. Overall study results and limits: In a subset of nonresponders, normalized T-cell clonal expansion was also low. Among the lowest levels of clonal expansion were found in partial responders at 0.1-3.0 mg/kg. Expanded peripheral T cell antigen specificity was not determined.

As for this clone: No antigen is known for it.

The CDR3 is 15 amino acids. Trimming left V 4 bases short and J 7 bases short, with 17 bases between. Germline-derived CDR1 and CDR2 are SGDLS and YYNGEE. Clones were sequenced by immunoSEQ multiplex PCR, and TCRdb holds only the in-frame ones, with some missing. The sample consists of around 150,000 clones, approximately 94% of them appearing once. The V gene is TRBV9, the J gene TRBJ1-4; D is possibly TRBD1 (5 bases). The source material was CD4+ or CD8+ T cells sorted from blood, sampled in a trial of the OX40 agonist ivuxolimab. The TCR sequence derives from an adult with an advanced solid tumor such as melanoma, head and neck, liver or kidney cancer. DNA of the CDR3: TGTGCCAGCAGCCCTGTCCAGGGAGGAGGTGAAAAACTGTTTTTT. Its protein is CASSPVQGGGEKLFF. Using reference TRBV9 and TRBJ1-4 for the parts outside the CDR3, the full variable domain is DSGVTQTPKHLITATGQRVTLRCSPRSGDLSVYWYQQSLDQGLQFLIQYYNGEERAKGNILERFSAQQFPDLHSELNLSSLELGDSALYFCASSPVQGGGEKLFFGSGTQLSVL.